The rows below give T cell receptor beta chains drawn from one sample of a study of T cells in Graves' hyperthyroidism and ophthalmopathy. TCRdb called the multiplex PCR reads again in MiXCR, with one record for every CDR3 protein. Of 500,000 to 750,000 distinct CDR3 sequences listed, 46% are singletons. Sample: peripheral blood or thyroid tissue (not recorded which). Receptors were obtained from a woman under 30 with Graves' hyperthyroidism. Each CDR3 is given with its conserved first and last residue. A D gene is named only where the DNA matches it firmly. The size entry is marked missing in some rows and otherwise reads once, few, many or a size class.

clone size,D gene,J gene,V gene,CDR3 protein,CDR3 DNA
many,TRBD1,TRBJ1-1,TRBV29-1,CSVAGQGAPEAFF,TGCAGCGTAGCCGGACAGGGGGCTCCTGAAGCTTTCTTT
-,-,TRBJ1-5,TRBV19,CASNGDPSTLPQHF,TGTGCCAGTAATGGTGACCCAAGCACGTTGCCCCAGCATTTT
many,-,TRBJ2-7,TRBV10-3,CAISEPTTIHEQYF,TGTGCCATCAGTGAGCCCACCACTATCCACGAGCAGTACTTC
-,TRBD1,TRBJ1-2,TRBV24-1,CATSASSGGQYGYTF,TGTGCCACCAGTGCTAGCTCGGGGGGACAGTATGGCTACACCTTC
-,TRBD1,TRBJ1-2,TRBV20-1,CSASPGQETSGYTF,TGCAGTGCCAGCCCTGGACAGGAAACCTCTGGCTACACCTTC
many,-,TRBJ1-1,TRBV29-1,CSVEGQNTEAFF,TGCAGCGTTGAAGGGCAGAACACTGAAGCTTTCTTT
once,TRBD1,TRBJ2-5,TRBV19,CASGQGRRETQYF,TGTGCTTCAGGACAGGGAAGGAGGGAGACCCAGTACTTC
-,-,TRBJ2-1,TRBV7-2,CASSLVGGANYNEQFF,TGTGCCAGCAGCTTAGTGGGGGGGGCGAACTACAATGAGCAGTTCTTC
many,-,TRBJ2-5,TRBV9,CASSVEDVETQYF,TGTGCCAGCAGCGTAGAGGACGTAGAGACCCAGTACTTC
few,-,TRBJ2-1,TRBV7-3,CASSQATRARQFF,TGTGCCAGCAGCCAGGCCACCCGGGCAAGGCAGTTCTTC
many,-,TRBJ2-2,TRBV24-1,CATSDLPANTGELFF,TGTGCCACCAGTGATTTGCCAGCGAACACCGGGGAGCTGTTTTTT
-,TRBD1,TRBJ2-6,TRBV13,CASSFRGRFSRSGANVLTF,TGTGCCAGCAGCTTCAGGGGGCGATTTTCAAGGTCTGGGGCCAACGTCCTGACTTTC
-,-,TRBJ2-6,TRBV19,CATRMEGANVLTF,TGTGCCACCCGGATGGAGGGGGCCAACGTCCTGACTTTC
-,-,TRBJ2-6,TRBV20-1,CSARDGTGANVLTF,TGCAGTGCTAGAGACGGGACTGGGGCCAACGTCCTGACTTTC
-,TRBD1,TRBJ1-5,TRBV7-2,CAISAGQGDNQPQHF,TGTGCCATCAGTGCCGGACAGGGAGACAATCAGCCCCAGCATTTT
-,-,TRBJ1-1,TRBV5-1,CASSLFSGKDTEAFF,TGCGCCAGCAGCTTGTTCTCCGGGAAGGACACTGAAGCTTTCTTT
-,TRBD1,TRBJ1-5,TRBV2,CASSVEAPQGNQPQHF,TGTGCCAGCAGTGTCGAGGCCCCACAGGGGAATCAGCCCCAGCATTTT
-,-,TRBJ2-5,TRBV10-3,CAISMGDQETQYF,TGTGCCATCAGTATGGGAGATCAAGAGACCCAGTACTTC
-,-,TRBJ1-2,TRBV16,CASSHSGNYAGYTF,TGTGCCAGCAGCCATTCAGGGAATTATGCTGGCTACACCTTC
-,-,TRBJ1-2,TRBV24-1,CATSDYWESGSGGGYTF,TGTGCCACCAGTGATTACTGGGAGAGCGGGAGTGGTGGTGGCTACACCTTC
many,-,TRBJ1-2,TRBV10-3,CAISESVRNYGYTF,TGTGCCATCAGTGAGTCGGTGAGGAACTATGGCTACACCTTC
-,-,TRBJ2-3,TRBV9,CASSFKDRALTDTQYF,TGTGCCAGCAGCTTCAAAGACCGGGCCCTCACAGATACGCAGTATTTT
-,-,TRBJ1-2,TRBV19,CASSVQGGYTF,TGTGCCAGTAGTGTGCAGGGGGGCTACACCTTC
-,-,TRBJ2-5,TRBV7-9,CASSLAGKGQKTQYF,TGTGCCAGCAGCTTAGCCGGAAAGGGGCAAAAGACCCAGTACTTC
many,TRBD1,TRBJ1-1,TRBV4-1,CASSPSGTANTEAFF,TGCGCCAGCAGCCCGAGCGGGACAGCAAACACTGAAGCTTTCTTT
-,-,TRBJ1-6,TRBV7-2,CASSLAQLGEDSPLHF,TGTGCCAGCAGCTTAGCCCAGTTGGGGGAGGACTCACCCCTCCACTTT
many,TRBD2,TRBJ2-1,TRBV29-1,CSVPGTSGVNEQFF,TGCAGCGTGCCCGGGACTAGCGGGGTCAATGAGCAGTTCTTC
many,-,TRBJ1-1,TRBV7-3,CASSRYGNTEAFF,TGTGCCAGCAGCCGCTATGGGAACACTGAAGCTTTCTTT
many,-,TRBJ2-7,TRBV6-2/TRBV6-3,CASRRNYEQYF,TGTGCCAGCAGACGGAACTACGAGCAGTACTTC
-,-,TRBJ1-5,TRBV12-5,CASGLVLNYSNQPQHF,TGTGCTAGTGGTTTAGTGTTGAATTATAGCAATCAGCCCCAGCATTTT
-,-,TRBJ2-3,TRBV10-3,CAHALVSTDTQYF,TGTGCCCACGCCCTCGTTAGCACAGATACGCAGTATTTT
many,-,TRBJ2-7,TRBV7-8,CASRLVPVTSYEQYF,TGTGCCAGCAGGCTGGTCCCGGTCACCTCCTACGAGCAGTACTTC
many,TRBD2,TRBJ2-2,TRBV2,CASSEAAGGGGELFF,TGTGCCAGCAGTGAAGCTGCGGGAGGCGGCGGGGAGCTGTTTTTT
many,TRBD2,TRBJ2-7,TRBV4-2,CASSQVSTSGIVYEQYF,TGTGCCAGCAGCCAAGTGTCTACTAGCGGGATTGTGTACGAGCAGTACTTC
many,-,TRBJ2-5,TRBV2,CASSDWQETQYF,TGTGCCAGCAGTGACTGGCAGGAGACCCAGTACTTC
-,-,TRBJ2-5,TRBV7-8,CASSLALF,TGTGCCAGCAGCTTAGCTCTTTTC
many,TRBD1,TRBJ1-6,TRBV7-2,CASSFHRGDGSPLHF,TGTGCCAGCAGCTTCCACAGGGGTGATGGCTCACCCCTCCACTTT
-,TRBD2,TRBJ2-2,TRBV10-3,CAISESGRAGYTGELFF,TGTGCCATCAGTGAGTCAGGGAGGGCCGGGTACACCGGGGAGCTGTTTTTT
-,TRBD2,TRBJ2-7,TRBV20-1,CTIGVSGNTGEQYF,TGCACGATCGGGGTTAGCGGGAACACCGGGGAGCAGTACTTC
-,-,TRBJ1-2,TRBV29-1,CSVYGRGRFYGYTF,TGCAGCGTTTACGGGCGGGGGCGGTTCTATGGCTACACCTTC
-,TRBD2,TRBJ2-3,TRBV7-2,CVSSILASADTQYF,TGTGTCAGCAGCATACTAGCGTCCGCAGATACGCAGTATTTT
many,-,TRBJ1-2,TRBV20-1,CSVREISYGYTF,TGCAGTGTGCGGGAAATTAGTTATGGCTACACCTTC
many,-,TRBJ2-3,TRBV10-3,CAISESSQPQYF,TGTGCCATCAGTGAGTCGAGCCAGCCGCAGTATTTT
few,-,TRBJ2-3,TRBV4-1,CASSQESKVGSTDTQYF,TGCGCCAGCAGCCAAGAAAGCAAGGTGGGGAGCACAGATACGCAGTATTTT
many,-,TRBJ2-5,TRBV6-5,CASSPVLGQETQYF,TGTGCCAGCAGCCCGGTTTTAGGACAAGAGACCCAGTACTTC
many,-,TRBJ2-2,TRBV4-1,CASSQGLTVNTGELFF,TGCGCCAGCAGCCAGGGACTGACCGTAAACACCGGGGAGCTGTTTTTT
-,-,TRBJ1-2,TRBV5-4,CASTRAVGTDTHGYTF,TGTGCCAGCACCCGCGCGGTTGGCACAGATACGCATGGCTACACCTTC
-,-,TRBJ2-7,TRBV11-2,CASSSAYEQNF,TGTGCCAGCAGCTCAGCCTACGAGCAGAACTTC
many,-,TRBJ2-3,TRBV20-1,CSARGLANLGTDTQYF,TGCAGTGCCAGAGGTCTAGCGAACCTGGGCACAGATACGCAGTATTTT
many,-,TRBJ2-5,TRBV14,CASSQYLETQYF,TGTGCCAGCAGCCAATACTTGGAGACCCAGTACTTC
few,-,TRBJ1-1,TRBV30,CAWTGNARGTEAFF,TGTGCCTGGACAGGAAACGCAAGGGGGACTGAAGCTTTCTTT
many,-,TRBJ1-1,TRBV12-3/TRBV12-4,CASRNRELNTEAFF,TGTGCCAGCAGAAACAGGGAGCTGAACACTGAAGCTTTCTTT